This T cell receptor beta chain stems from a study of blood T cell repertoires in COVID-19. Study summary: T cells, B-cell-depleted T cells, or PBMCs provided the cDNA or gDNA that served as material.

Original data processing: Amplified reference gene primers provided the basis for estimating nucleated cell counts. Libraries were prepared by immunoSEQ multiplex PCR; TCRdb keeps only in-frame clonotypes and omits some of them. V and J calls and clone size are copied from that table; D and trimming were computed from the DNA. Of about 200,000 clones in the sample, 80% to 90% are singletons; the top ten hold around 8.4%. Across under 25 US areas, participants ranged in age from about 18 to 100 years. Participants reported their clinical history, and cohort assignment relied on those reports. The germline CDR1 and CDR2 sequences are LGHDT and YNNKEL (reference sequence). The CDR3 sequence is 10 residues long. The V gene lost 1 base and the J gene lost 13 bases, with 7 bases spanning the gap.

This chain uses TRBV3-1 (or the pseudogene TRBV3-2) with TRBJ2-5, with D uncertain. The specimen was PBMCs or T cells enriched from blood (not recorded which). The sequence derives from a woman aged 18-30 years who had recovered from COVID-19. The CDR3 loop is CASSQVWLYF. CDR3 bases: TGTGCCAGCAGCCAAGTCTGGCTGTACTTC.